This T cell receptor beta chain stems from a study of molecular identifiers for immune sequencing clone quantification. Study outcomes and limitations: Jurkat TCR RNA that was spiked in from one cell was reportedly detectable among one million naive cells.

There are 14 residues in the CDR3. Germline V lookup: CDR1 SEHNR, CDR2 FQNEAQ (reference sequence). Trimming cost V 4 bases and J 0 bases, with 10 bases left between them. TCRdb passed the PCR reads through MiXCR, listing each CDR3 protein once. The repertoire holds roughly 320,000 distinct CDR3 sequences, about a fifth seen once, with 0.81% in the top ten. This clonotype was observed many times. The antigen is not known. The TCR sequence derives from a human donor in good health. Some libraries in this study had Jurkat cell RNA spiked in. The sequenced sample was naive CD8+ T cells from blood, with Jurkat cell RNA spiked in. The subset here: FACS-sorted CD8+CD4-CCR7+CD45RA+ naive T cells. The V and J genes are TRBV7-9 and TRBJ2-7, with D unresolved. CDR3 bases: TGTGCCAGCAGCTCGAGTGATAGCTCCTACGAGCAGTACTTC. Protein sequence: CASSSSDSSYEQYF.